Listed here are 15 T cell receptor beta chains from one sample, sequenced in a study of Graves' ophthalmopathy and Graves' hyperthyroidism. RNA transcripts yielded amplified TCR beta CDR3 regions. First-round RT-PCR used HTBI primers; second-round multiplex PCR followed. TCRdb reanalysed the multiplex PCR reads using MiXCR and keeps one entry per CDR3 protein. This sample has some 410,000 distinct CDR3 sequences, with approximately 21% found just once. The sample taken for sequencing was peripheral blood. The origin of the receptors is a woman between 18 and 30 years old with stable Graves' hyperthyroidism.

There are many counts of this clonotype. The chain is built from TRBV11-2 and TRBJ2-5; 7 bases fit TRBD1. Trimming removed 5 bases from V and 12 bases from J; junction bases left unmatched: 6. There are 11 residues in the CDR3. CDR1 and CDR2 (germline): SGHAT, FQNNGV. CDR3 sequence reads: CASSLSGTEYF. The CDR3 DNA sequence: TGTGCCAGCAGCCTCTCCGGGACAGAGTACTTC. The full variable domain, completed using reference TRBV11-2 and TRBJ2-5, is EAGVAQSPRYKIIEKRQSVAFWCNPISGHATLYWYQQILGQGPKLLIQFQNNGVVDDSQLPKDRFSAERLKGVDSTLKIQPAKLEDSAVYLCASSLSGTEYFGPGTRLLVL.

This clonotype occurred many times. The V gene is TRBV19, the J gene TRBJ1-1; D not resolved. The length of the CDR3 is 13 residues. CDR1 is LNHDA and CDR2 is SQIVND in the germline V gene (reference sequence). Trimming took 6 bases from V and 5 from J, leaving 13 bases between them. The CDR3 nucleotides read TGTGCCAGTAGCACCGTGGGTAGTACTGAAGCTTTCTTT. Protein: CASSTVGSTEAFF. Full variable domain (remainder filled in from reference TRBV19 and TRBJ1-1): DGGITQSPKYLFRKEGQNVTLSCEQNLNHDAMYWYRQDPGQGLRLIYYSQIVNDFQKGDIAEGYSVSREKKESFPLTVTSAQKNPTAFYLCASSTVGSTEAFFGQGTRLTVV.

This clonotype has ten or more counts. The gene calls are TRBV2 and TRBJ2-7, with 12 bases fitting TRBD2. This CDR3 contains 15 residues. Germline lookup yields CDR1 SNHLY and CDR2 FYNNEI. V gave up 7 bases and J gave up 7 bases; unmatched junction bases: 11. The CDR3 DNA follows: TGTGCCAGCATTACTCTAGCGGGAGGGCTGGGGGAGCAGTACTTC. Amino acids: CASITLAGGLGEQYF.

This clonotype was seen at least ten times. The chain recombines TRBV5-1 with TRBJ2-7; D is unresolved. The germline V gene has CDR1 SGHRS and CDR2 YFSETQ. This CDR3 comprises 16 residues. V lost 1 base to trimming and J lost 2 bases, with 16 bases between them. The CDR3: CASSLQLGGRTYEQYF. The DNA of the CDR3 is TGCGCCAGCAGCTTGCAGTTGGGCGGAAGGACCTACGAGCAGTACTTC.

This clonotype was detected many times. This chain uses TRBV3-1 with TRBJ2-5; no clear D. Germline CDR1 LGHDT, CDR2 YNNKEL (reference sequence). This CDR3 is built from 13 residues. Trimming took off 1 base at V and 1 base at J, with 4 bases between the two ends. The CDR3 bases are TGTGCCAGCAGCCAAGCTTCCCAAGAGACCCAGTACTTC. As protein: CASSQASQETQYF.

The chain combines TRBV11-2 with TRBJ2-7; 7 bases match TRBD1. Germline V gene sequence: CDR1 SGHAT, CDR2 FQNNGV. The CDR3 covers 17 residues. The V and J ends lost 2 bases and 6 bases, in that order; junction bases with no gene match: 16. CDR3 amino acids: CASSLRTGATSGSEQYF. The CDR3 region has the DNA TGTGCCAGCAGCTTAAGGACAGGAGCGACATCGGGCAGCGAGCAGTACTTC.

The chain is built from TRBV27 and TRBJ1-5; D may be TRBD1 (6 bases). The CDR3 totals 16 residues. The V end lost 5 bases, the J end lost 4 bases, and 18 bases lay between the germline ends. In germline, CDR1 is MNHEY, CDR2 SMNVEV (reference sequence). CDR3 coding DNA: TGTGCCAGCAGTATACAAGGGGGAGCTGGTAATCAGCCCCAGCATTTT. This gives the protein CASSIQGGAGNQPQHF.

CDR3 DNA sequence: TGTGCCAGCAGCCTCAGGGATTTTTATGGCTACACCTTC. It encodes CASSLRDFYGYTF. V gene TRBV2 combines with J gene TRBJ1-2, with D possibly being TRBD1 (5 bases). The V and J ends lost 6 bases and 5 bases respectively, with 13 bases between them. The CDR3 totals 13 residues. Germline loops: CDR1 SNHLY, CDR2 FYNNEI.

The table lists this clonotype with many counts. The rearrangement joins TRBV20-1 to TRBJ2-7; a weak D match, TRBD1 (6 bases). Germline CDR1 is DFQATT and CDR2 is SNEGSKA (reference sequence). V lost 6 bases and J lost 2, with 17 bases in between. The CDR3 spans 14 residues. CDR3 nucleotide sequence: TGCAGTGCCGACCCTCGGACAGCTCCCTACGAGCAGTACTTC. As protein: CSADPRTAPYEQYF.

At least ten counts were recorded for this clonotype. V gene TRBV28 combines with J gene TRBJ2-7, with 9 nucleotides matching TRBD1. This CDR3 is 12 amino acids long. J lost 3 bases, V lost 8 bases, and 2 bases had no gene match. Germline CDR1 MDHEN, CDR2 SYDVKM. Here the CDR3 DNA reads TGTGCCAGCCGGACAGGGGACTACGAGCAGTACTTC. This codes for CASRTGDYEQYF.

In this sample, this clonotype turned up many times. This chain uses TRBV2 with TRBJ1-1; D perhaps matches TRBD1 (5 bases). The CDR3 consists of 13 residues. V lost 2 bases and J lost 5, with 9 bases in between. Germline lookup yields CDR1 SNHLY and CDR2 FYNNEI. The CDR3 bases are TGTGCCAGCAGTGAATCGAGGGGAACTGAAGCTTTCTTT. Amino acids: CASSESRGTEAFF.

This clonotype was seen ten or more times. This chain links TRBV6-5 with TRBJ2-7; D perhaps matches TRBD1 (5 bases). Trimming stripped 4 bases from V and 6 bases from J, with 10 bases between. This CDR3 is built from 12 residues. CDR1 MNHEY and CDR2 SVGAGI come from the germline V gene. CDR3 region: CASSFLRGEQYF. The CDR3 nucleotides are TGTGCCAGCAGTTTCCTTAGGGGCGAGCAGTACTTC.

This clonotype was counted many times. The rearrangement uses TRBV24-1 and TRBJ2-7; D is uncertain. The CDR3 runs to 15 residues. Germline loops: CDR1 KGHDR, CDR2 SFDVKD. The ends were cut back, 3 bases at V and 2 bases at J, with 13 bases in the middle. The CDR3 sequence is CATSDTAGQTYEQYF. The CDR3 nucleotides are TGTGCCACCAGTGATACTGCCGGGCAGACCTACGAGCAGTACTTC.

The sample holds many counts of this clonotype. The CDR3 here is CASSESGLAGVETQYF. Here the CDR3 DNA reads TGTGCCAGCAGTGAATCCGGGCTAGCGGGCGTAGAGACCCAGTACTTC. The gene calls are TRBV25-1 and TRBJ2-5; 8 nucleotides align to TRBD2. Per germline, CDR1 MGHDK and CDR2 SYGVNS. The junction had 8 bases not matched to a gene; V was cut back by 1 base and J by 4 bases. CDR3 length: 16 residues.

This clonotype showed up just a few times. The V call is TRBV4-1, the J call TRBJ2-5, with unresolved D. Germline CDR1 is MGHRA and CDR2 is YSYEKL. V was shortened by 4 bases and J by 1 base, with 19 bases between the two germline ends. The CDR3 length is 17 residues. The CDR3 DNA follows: TGCGCCAGCAGCCTCCAAACTTCATGGCCACTCCAAGAGACCCAGTACTTC. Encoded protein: CASSLQTSWPLQETQYF.